These 23 T cell receptor beta chains came from one sample sequenced in a study of blood T cell repertoires in COVID-19. TCRdb's copy holds only in-frame clones and misses some; the assay was immunoSEQ multiplex PCR. The table records roughly 100,000 clones, approximately 81% of them present only once. Sequenced input: peripheral blood. These receptors were obtained from a human donor in a cohort sampled during active COVID-19.

The chain recombines TRBV7-9 with TRBJ1-2; weak D call: TRBD1 (6 bases). The CDR3 has 14 amino acids. Per the germline V gene, CDR1 is SEHNR and CDR2 is FQNEAQ (reference sequence). The V and J ends lost 5 bases and 5 bases respectively, with 15 bases between them. The CDR3: CASSGPGTLYGYTF. Written as DNA, the CDR3 is TGTGCCAGCAGCGGTCCCGGGACATTGTATGGCTACACCTTC.

The V and J genes are TRBV4-1 and TRBJ1-2, with 7 bases aligning to TRBD1. The CDR3 consists of 16 residues. Germline CDR1 reads MGHRA; CDR2 reads YSYEKL. J lost 0 bases, V lost 4 bases, and 8 bases had no gene match. CDR3 in amino acids: CASSLSQGLSNYGYTF. The DNA of the CDR3 is TGCGCCAGCAGCCTTTCACAGGGGCTGTCTAACTATGGCTACACCTTC.

CDR3 DNA: TGTGCCAGCAGCTTAGAAGACAGGCCCAGATCCTTAAACGAAAAACTGTTTTTT. Protein sequence: CASSLEDRPRSLNEKLFF. V gene TRBV11-2 combines with J gene TRBJ1-4; perhaps TRBD1 as D (6 bases). Trimming removed 0 bases from V and 8 bases from J, with 22 bases in between. This CDR3 contains 18 residues. In germline, CDR1 is SGHAT, CDR2 FQNNGV.

The V call is TRBV10-3, the J call TRBJ1-1, with 8 bases that match TRBD1. The junction had 12 bases not matched to a gene; V was cut back by 5 bases and J by 4 bases. From germline, CDR1 is ENHRY and CDR2 SYGVKD. The CDR3 totals 16 residues. CDR3 in amino acids: CAISYRDRWTSTEAFF. DNA for the CDR3: TGTGCCATCAGTTACCGGGACAGGTGGACCTCCACTGAAGCTTTCTTT.

J is TRBJ1-1 and V is TRBV5-6; D gene uncertain. The germline gives CDR1 SGHDT, CDR2 YYEEEE. The CDR3 consists of 14 residues. In nucleotides, the CDR3 is TGTGCGAGCGAGCGTAAGAACATGAACACTGAAGCTTTCTTT. Amino acid sequence: CASERKNMNTEAFF.

The chain carries TRBV5-1 and TRBJ2-1; D ambiguous. This CDR3 is built from 11 residues. Per germline, CDR1 SGHRS and CDR2 YFSETQ. Trimming stripped 1 base from V and 9 bases from J, with 5 bases between. CDR3 sequence reads: CASSLSGEQFF. The CDR3 nucleotides are TGCGCCAGCAGCTTGTCGGGTGAGCAGTTCTTC.

This clone has only a few counts. The chain has TRBV29-1 and TRBJ1-2, with 11 bases identical to TRBD1. Trimming took 4 bases from V and 3 from J; bases not matched to a gene: 7. This CDR3 has 15 amino acids. Germline loops: CDR1 SQVTM, CDR2 ANQGSEA. Written as DNA, the CDR3 is TGCAGCGTTGTTTGGGACAGGGGGTTAGACTATGGCTACACCTTC. Translating gives CSVVWDRGLDYGYTF.

The chain links TRBV2 to TRBJ2-3, with 13 bases fitting TRBD2. Germline assignment: CDR1 SNHLY and CDR2 FYNNEI. The junction had 9 bases not matched to a gene; V was cut back by 10 bases and J by 2 bases. CDR3 length equals 16 residues. CDR3 DNA: TGTGCCAACGTGCAGACTAGCGGGAGGCCCACAGATACGCAGTATTTT. Translated, it gives CANVQTSGRPTDTQYF.

The chain is built from TRBV24-1 and TRBJ1-1; D may be TRBD1 (6 bases). Deletions cut 6 bases from V and 5 bases from J, with 15 bases between. The CDR3 has 14 amino acids. The V gene's germline CDR1 is KGHDR and CDR2 SFDVKD. CDR3 sequence: CATSSKGGGTEAFF. CDR3 sequence (DNA): TGTGCCACCAGTTCCAAAGGGGGGGGAACTGAAGCTTTCTTT.

Written as DNA, the CDR3 is TGTGCCAGCAGTTTGGGGAGTAGCACTGAAGCTTTCTTT. Protein sequence: CASSLGSSTEAFF. The V call is TRBV28, the J call TRBJ1-1; no clear D gene. V was pared by 3 bases and J by 4 bases, with 9 bases between. The germline CDR1 and CDR2 sequences are MDHEN and SYDVKM. CDR3 length equals 13 residues. Drawing the rest from reference TRBV28 and TRBJ1-1, the complete variable domain is DVKVTQSSRYLVKRTGEKVFLECVQDMDHENMFWYRQDPGLGLRLIYFSYDVKMKEKGDIPEGYSVSREKKERFSLILESASTNQTSMYLCASSLGSSTEAFFGQGTRLTVV.

V is TRBV7-9 and J is TRBJ2-7; 9 nucleotides align to TRBD1. Germline V lookup: CDR1 SEHNR, CDR2 FQNEAQ (reference sequence). The CDR3 length is 15 residues. V trimming: 5 bases; J trimming: 2 bases; junction bases outside the gene matches: 7. The CDR3: CASSRAGTGPYEQYF. DNA for the CDR3: TGTGCCAGCAGCCGCGCCGGGACAGGGCCCTACGAGCAGTACTTC.

This chain links TRBV28 with TRBJ2-1; 9 bases line up with TRBD2. This CDR3 spans 15 amino acids. Germline CDR1 MDHEN, CDR2 SYDVKM. Trimming removed 3 bases from V and 4 bases from J; junction bases left unmatched: 4. CDR3 protein: CASSLGGRAYNEQFF. For the CDR3, the DNA is TGTGCCAGCAGTTTGGGCGGGAGGGCTTACAATGAGCAGTTCTTC.

The J gene is TRBJ1-1, the V gene TRBV24-1, with TRBD1 matching 9 bases. Germline-derived CDR1 and CDR2 are KGHDR and SFDVKD. The length of the CDR3 is 14 residues. Trimming cost V 5 bases and J 5 bases; bases outside gene matches: 5. The CDR3 coding sequence is TGTGCCACCAGTGCGGGACAGGGATGGACTGAAGCTTTCTTT. Translating gives CATSAGQGWTEAFF.

Concerning this clone: This specimen includes other DNA sequences encoding the same CDR3. V and J are TRBV5-4 and TRBJ2-7; a possible D gene is TRBD2 (5 bases). Germline lookup yields CDR1 SGHNT and CDR2 YYREEE (reference sequence). V lost 0 bases to trimming and J lost 0 bases, with 10 bases between them. The CDR3 length is 15 residues. CDR3 bases: TGTGCCAGCAGCTTGGAGGGTCGGGGCTCCTACGAGCAGTACTTC. This translates into CASSLEGRGSYEQYF.

This clone was found once. The chain employs TRBV19 and TRBJ1-5; 7 bases match TRBD1. Germline trimming cut 5 bases from V and 4 bases from J; bases unmatched to any gene: 2. In germline, CDR1 is LNHDA, CDR2 SQIVND (reference sequence). The CDR3 covers 13 residues. The CDR3 here is CASSVQGNQPQHF. CDR3 DNA: TGTGCCAGTAGTGTACAGGGGAATCAGCCCCAGCATTTT.

This clone turned up a few times. This chain joins TRBV4-1 and TRBJ1-6; the D is unclear. This CDR3 is built from 15 residues. V gave up 4 bases and J gave up 7 bases, with 14 bases separating them. Germline CDR1 MGHRA, CDR2 YSYEKL. This CDR3 reads CASSLYQESNSPLHF. The CDR3 coding sequence is TGCGCCAGCAGCCTTTATCAAGAAAGCAATTCACCCCTCCACTTT.

The V gene is TRBV5-1, the J gene TRBJ2-3; 9 bases are a match to TRBD2. Germline-derived CDR1 and CDR2 are SGHRS and YFSETQ. V trimming: 8 bases; J trimming: 1 base; junction bases outside the gene matches: 5. CDR3 length equals 14 residues. The CDR3: CASSAGGGTDTQYF. The DNA of the CDR3 is TGCGCCAGTTCAGCGGGGGGTGGCACAGATACGCAGTATTTT.

V usage is TRBV5-6 and J usage is TRBJ1-5, with 7 bases identical to TRBD1. The junction had 13 bases not matched to a gene; V was cut back by 0 bases and J by 10 bases. The CDR3 is made up of 16 amino acids. Germline V gene data show CDR1 as SGHDT and CDR2 as YYEEEE. CDR3 protein: CASSLADRGRGEPQHF. The CDR3 DNA follows: TGTGCCAGCAGCTTGGCCGATCGGGGCAGGGGGGAACCCCAGCATTTT.

This chain connects TRBV5-1 to TRBJ2-7; the D gene is possibly TRBD1 (6 bases). The CDR3 is 16 amino acids. The germline V gene has CDR1 SGHRS and CDR2 YFSETQ. With 0 bases removed from V and 0 bases from J, the gap between germline ends came to 13 bases. In DNA, the CDR3 is TGCGCCAGCAGCTTGGCTGGGGGCGCCAGCTCCTACGAGCAGTACTTC. Translation: CASSLAGGASSYEQYF. The full variable domain, completed using reference TRBV5-1 and TRBJ2-7, is KAGVTQTPRYLIKTRGQQVTLSCSPISGHRSVSWYQQTPGQGLQFLFEYFSETQRNKGNFPGRFSGRQFSNSRSEMNVSTLELGDSALYLCASSLAGGASSYEQYFGPGTRLTVT.

The chain recombines TRBV11-2 with TRBJ2-7; 10 nucleotides align to TRBD1. The CDR3 has 16 amino acids. Germline CDR1 SGHAT, CDR2 FQNNGV. Trimming at V came to 5 bases and at J to 2 bases, leaving 9 bases not matched to a gene. CDR3 region: CASSPSRDRGPYEQYF. The DNA of the CDR3 is TGTGCCAGCAGCCCCAGCCGGGACAGGGGACCCTACGAGCAGTACTTC.

V and J are TRBV6-1 and TRBJ1-4, with no clear D. The V gene lost 4 bases and the J gene lost 6 bases, with 9 bases spanning the gap. Germline-derived CDR1 and CDR2 are MNHNS and SASEGT. CDR3 size: 13 residues. CDR3 in amino acids: CASSVGQDEKLFF. The CDR3 DNA follows: TGTGCCAGCAGTGTTGGGCAGGATGAAAAACTGTTTTTT.

This chain links TRBV28 with TRBJ1-5; 11 bases align to TRBD1. CDR3 length equals 19 residues. The trim removed 6 bases at V and 2 bases at J, leaving 15 bases unmatched. Germline V CDR1 and CDR2: MDHEN, SYDVKM. The CDR3 DNA is TGTGCCAGCAGGGGGGTATTCGGGACAGGGGGTATAGGCAATCAGCCCCAGCATTTT. This sequence encodes CASRGVFGTGGIGNQPQHF.

This clone was seen a few times. The chain couples TRBV3-1 (or the pseudogene TRBV3-2) to TRBJ1-1; possible D gene TRBD1, 5 bases. Between the trimmed V and J ends, which lost 3 bases and 5 bases, there was a span of 19 bases. Germline CDR1 is LGHDT and CDR2 is YNNKEL (reference sequence). The CDR3 has 16 residues. The CDR3 here is CASSQQQGWGETEAFF. DNA of the CDR3: TGTGCCAGCAGCCAGCAACAAGGGTGGGGGGAGACTGAAGCTTTCTTT.